These T cell receptor beta chains were read from a single sample in a study of T-cell reconstitution after alpha-beta-depleted transplantation in children. TCRdb reprocessed the PCR reads via MiXCR and lists one record per CDR3 protein. The data contain 80,000 or so distinct CDR3 sequences, around an eighth of them singletons. The sample was PBMCs, mostly from graft donor cells, taken 180 days after TCRalphabeta/CD19-depleted stem cell transplant. These receptors were obtained from a male patient between 2 and 10 years old who had a stem cell transplant for acute lymphoblastic leukemia, so the T cells may come from the graft donor. CDR3s include the opening cysteine and the closing phenylalanine or tryptophan. The order of the fields is clone size, D gene, J gene, V gene, CDR3 protein, CDR3 DNA. D genes are given only for firm matches. Size values are once, few and many counts, or a class for expanded clones, and some rows have none.

>.|TRBD2|TRBJ2-1|TRBV30
CAWRLAVTQFF
TGTGCCTGGAGACTAGCGGTGACTCAGTTCTTC
>.|TRBD1|TRBJ2-5|TRBV5-6
CASSTGTGGSRTQYF
TGTGCCAGCAGCACCGGGACAGGCGGCTCCCGGACCCAGTACTTC
>few|.|TRBJ1-2|TRBV27
CASSLSGYGYTF
TGTGCCAGCAGTTTATCGGGCTATGGCTACACCTTC
>few|TRBD1|TRBJ2-1|TRBV10-3
CAIKGVDRGNEQFF
TGTGCCATCAAAGGGGTGGACAGGGGCAATGAGCAGTTCTTC
>.|TRBD2|TRBJ2-1|TRBV5-1
CASSLGLAGNEQFF
TGCGCCAGCAGCTTGGGACTAGCAGGGAATGAGCAGTTCTTC
>many|.|TRBJ2-7|TRBV12-3/TRBV12-4
CASSLGYLNEQYF
TGTGCCAGCAGTTTAGGGTACTTGAACGAGCAGTACTTC
>.|TRBD2|TRBJ2-7|TRBV7-8
CASSLDPSGSVDEQYF
TGTGCCAGCAGCTTAGATCCTAGCGGGAGCGTGGACGAGCAGTACTTC
>few|.|TRBJ2-2|TRBV28
CASSLQVLVGELFF
TGTGCCAGCAGTTTGCAGGTGTTGGTCGGGGAGCTGTTTTTT
>few|TRBD1|TRBJ1-1|TRBV14
CASSPGQGIAEAFF
TGTGCCAGCAGCCCGGGACAGGGGATCGCTGAAGCTTTCTTT
>many|.|TRBJ1-5|TRBV15
CATTAKANQPQHF
TGTGCCACCACGGCAAAGGCCAATCAGCCCCAGCATTTT
>few|TRBD1|TRBJ2-3|TRBV10-3
CAISAGQKEGTQYF
TGTGCCATCAGTGCGGGACAGAAAGAAGGAACGCAGTATTTT
>.|.|TRBJ1-2|TRBV4-1
CASSQDPLQPSAITMRYGYTF
TGCGCCAGCAGCCAAGACCCCCTTCAACCCTCCGCTATAACTATGCGCTATGGCTACACCTTC
>few|.|TRBJ1-2|TRBV12-3/TRBV12-4
CASSFRVVGGRGYTF
TGTGCCAGCAGTTTTCGTGTGGTCGGGGGCCGAGGCTACACCTTC
>many|.|TRBJ2-5|TRBV5-5
CASSPNGVALGETQYF
TGTGCCAGCAGCCCGAACGGGGTCGCCCTTGGAGAGACCCAGTACTTC
>few|.|TRBJ2-2|TRBV14
CASSQGMRPGELFF
TGTGCCAGCAGCCAAGGGATGAGGCCCGGGGAGCTGTTTTTT
>few|TRBD2|TRBJ2-7|TRBV11-1
CASTRSGTTYEQYF
TGTGCCAGCACCCGTAGCGGGACGACCTACGAGCAGTACTTC
>few|.|TRBJ1-1|TRBV29-1
CSVASGVNTEAFF
TGCAGCGTTGCTTCCGGGGTGAACACTGAAGCTTTCTTT
>.|TRBD2|TRBJ2-1|TRBV20-1
CSATLDGLSSGTGYNEQFF
TGCAGTGCTACATTGGACGGATTATCTAGCGGGACGGGCTACAATGAGCAGTTCTTC
>.|.|TRBJ1-2|TRBV20-1
CSDVGELANYGYTF
TGCAGTGACGTCGGGGAACTCGCTAACTATGGCTACACCTTC
>.|.|TRBJ1-5|TRBV10-3
CAISESGVQPQHF
TGTGCCATCAGTGAGTCGGGGGTTCAGCCCCAGCATTTT
>many|.|TRBJ1-6|TRBV7-2
CASSLPGSRINSPLHF
TGTGCCAGCAGCTTGCCGGGTTCTCGGATAAATTCACCCCTCCACTTT
>few|.|TRBJ2-1|TRBV20-1
CSSRALRGNEQFF
TGCAGTTCCCGGGCCTTGCGGGGAAATGAGCAGTTCTTC
>.|.|TRBJ2-7|TRBV7-2
CASSLRSGASYEQYF
TGTGCCAGCAGCTTACGGTCGGGAGCTTCCTACGAGCAGTACTTC
>.|.|TRBJ2-2|TRBV9
CASSPQGGELFF
TGTGCCAGCAGTCCACAGGGAGGGGAGCTGTTTTTT
>.|.|TRBJ2-2|TRBV28
CASRHLDRNTGELFF
TGTGCCAGCAGGCATCTCGACAGGAACACCGGGGAGCTGTTTTTT
>.|TRBD1|TRBJ2-2|TRBV7-9
CASSLQRQGRNTGELFF
TGTGCCAGCAGCTTGCAACGACAGGGTAGAAACACCGGGGAGCTGTTTTTT
>few|TRBD1|TRBJ2-5|TRBV6-1
CASSVRDRVQVTQYF
TGTGCCAGCAGTGTCCGGGACAGGGTGCAAGTAACCCAGTACTTC
>.|TRBD1|TRBJ2-2|TRBV6-1
CASGTQGAIGELFF
TGTGCCAGCGGGACCCAGGGGGCGATCGGGGAGCTGTTTTTT
>few|.|TRBJ1-3|TRBV7-9
CASSRGQGTAGNTIYF
TGTGCCAGCAGCCGCGGGCAGGGAACGGCTGGAAACACCATATATTTT
>.|.|TRBJ2-7|TRBV21-1
CASNRPDRENEQYF
TGTGCCAGCAACCGACCCGACAGGGAGAACGAGCAGTACTTC
>.|.|TRBJ2-3|TRBV24-1
CATSDSDRTGTDTQYF
TGTGCCACCAGTGATTCTGACAGGACGGGGACAGATACGCAGTATTTT
>many|.|TRBJ2-2|TRBV7-2
CASSPWATNTGELFF
TGTGCCAGCAGCCCATGGGCCACGAACACCGGGGAGCTGTTTTTT
>.|.|TRBJ1-1|TRBV5-1
CASSLGGRLRNTEAFF
TGCGCCAGCAGCTTGGGGGGGAGGTTGAGGAACACTGAAGCTTTCTTT
>many|.|TRBJ2-7|TRBV20-1
CSARGLHRQPYEQYF
TGCAGTGCTAGAGGCTTGCACCGCCAACCCTACGAGCAGTACTTC
>few|.|TRBJ1-3|TRBV28
CASSSPELSGNTIYF
TGTGCCAGCAGTTCCCCGGAACTCTCTGGAAACACCATATATTTT
>.|TRBD1|TRBJ2-5|TRBV5-5
CASSPPYGTEETQYF
TGTGCCAGCAGCCCACCGTACGGGACAGAAGAGACCCAGTACTTC
>.|.|TRBJ1-1|TRBV5-1
CASRGWGRTEAFF
TGCGCCAGCAGGGGGTGGGGGAGGACTGAAGCTTTCTTT
>few|.|TRBJ1-2|TRBV7-2
CASSLEKGQGYTF
TGTGCCAGCAGCTTAGAAAAGGGACAAGGCTACACCTTC
>few|.|TRBJ2-1|TRBV11-2
CASSFLLGSYNEQFF
TGTGCCAGCAGCTTCCTTCTCGGCTCCTACAATGAGCAGTTCTTC
>few|.|TRBJ2-2|TRBV6-1
CASRVGGTGELFF
TGTGCCAGCAGGGTCGGGGGCACCGGGGAGCTGTTTTTT
>.|.|TRBJ1-6|TRBV7-2
CASSLDVNSPLHF
TGTGCCAGCAGCTTAGACGTGAATTCACCCCTCCACTTT
>few|.|TRBJ1-4|TRBV20-1
CSATSGHATGLAKVKLFF
TGCAGTGCTACCTCGGGACACGCAACGGGGCTAGCAAAAGTAAAACTGTTTTTT
>.|.|TRBJ2-3|TRBV4-3
CASSKGTVGVQYF
TGCGCCAGCAGCAAGGGGACTGTTGGGGTGCAGTATTTT
>few|.|TRBJ2-3|TRBV5-1
CASSNSGSTDTQYF
TGCGCCAGCAGCAATAGCGGTAGCACAGATACGCAGTATTTT
>few|TRBD1|TRBJ2-3|TRBV11-2
CASSLTGGQDTQYF
TGTGCCAGCAGCTTAACAGGGGGCCAAGATACGCAGTATTTT
>.|.|TRBJ2-2|TRBV28
CASRPQGRGHTGELFF
TGTGCCAGCAGGCCCCAGGGGCGGGGGCACACCGGGGAGCTGTTTTTT
>.|.|TRBJ2-5|TRBV6-2/TRBV6-3
CASRLDRRKYF
TGTGCCAGCAGACTCGACAGGAGGAAGTACTTC
>.|.|TRBJ1-2|TRBV21-1
CASSKPSVPVNYGYTF
TGTGCCAGCAGCAAACCCTCGGTCCCAGTGAACTATGGCTACACCTTC
>.|.|TRBJ2-2|TRBV5-1
CASSLAGERTGELFF
TGCGCCAGCAGCTTGGCTGGGGAGAGGACCGGGGAGCTGTTTTTT
>once|TRBD1|TRBJ2-2|TRBV5-1
CASSLSRYRGGSTGEQFF
TGCGCCAGCAGCTTGTCCCGATACAGGGGCGGATCCACCGGGGAGCAGTTTTTT
>few|.|TRBJ1-6|TRBV7-2
CASSFRNSPLHF
TGTGCCAGCAGCTTTAGGAATTCACCCCTCCACTTT
>few|.|TRBJ2-5|TRBV24-1
CATSDLTGKQETQYF
TGTGCCACCAGTGACTTGACGGGCAAACAAGAGACCCAGTACTTC
>many|.|TRBJ1-1|TRBV7-6
CASSLGGGGTEAFF
TGTGCCAGCAGCTTAGGGGGGGGTGGCACTGAAGCTTTCTTT
>.|.|TRBJ2-7|TRBV5-1
CASKKTGNAYEQYF
TGCGCCAGCAAAAAAACAGGGAACGCGTACGAGCAGTACTTC
>many|.|TRBJ2-2|TRBV20-1
CSVPRAGRYTGELFF
TGCAGTGTTCCCAGAGCAGGGCGCTACACCGGGGAGCTGTTTTTT
>few|TRBD2|TRBJ2-1|TRBV18
CASSPDGRDNEQFF
TGTGCCAGCTCACCCGACGGGAGGGACAATGAGCAGTTCTTC
>.|.|TRBJ2-2|TRBV21-1
CASSTQPRGGNTGELFF
TGTGCCAGCAGCACCCAGCCCCGGGGAGGGAACACCGGGGAGCTGTTTTTT
>many|.|TRBJ2-7|TRBV7-9
CASSQDSYEQYF
TGTGCCAGCAGCCAGGACAGCTACGAGCAGTACTTC
>many|TRBD1|TRBJ2-7|TRBV7-2
CASSPPRGRNYEQYF
TGTGCCAGCAGCCCCCCCAGGGGGCGAAACTACGAGCAGTACTTC